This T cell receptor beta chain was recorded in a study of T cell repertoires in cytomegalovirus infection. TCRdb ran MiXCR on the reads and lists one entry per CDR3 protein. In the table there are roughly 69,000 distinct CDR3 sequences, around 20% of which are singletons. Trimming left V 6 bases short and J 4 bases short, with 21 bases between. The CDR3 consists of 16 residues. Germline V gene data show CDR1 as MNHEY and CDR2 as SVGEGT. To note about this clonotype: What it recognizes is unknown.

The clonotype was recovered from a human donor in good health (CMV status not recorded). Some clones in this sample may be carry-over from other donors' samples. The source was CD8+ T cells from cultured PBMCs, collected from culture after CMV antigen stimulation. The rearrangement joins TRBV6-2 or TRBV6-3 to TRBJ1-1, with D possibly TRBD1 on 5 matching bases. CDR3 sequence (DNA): TGTGCCAGCAGGGAGGACGACAGAATTTACCCCACTGAAGCTTTCTTT. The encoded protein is CASREDDRIYPTEAFF.